The 29 T cell receptor beta chains listed next were all sequenced from one sample in a study of blood T cell repertoires in COVID-19. Sequencing was performed with immunoSEQ multiplex PCR; in TCRdb, only in-frame clones are kept and a portion is missing. The repertoire holds 200,000 to 250,000 clones, with 80% to 90% as singletons. Sequencing was performed on peripheral blood. The receptors derive from a human donor in a cohort sampled during active COVID-19.

The chain has TRBV29-1 and TRBJ2-7, with D maybe TRBD1 (6 bases). V lost 1 base, J lost 7 bases, and 17 bases lay in between. Germline V gives CDR1 SQVTM, CDR2 ANQGSEA. The CDR3 loop spans 14 amino acids. The CDR3 sequence: CSVEGAQGVREQYF. The CDR3 coding sequence is TGCAGCGTTGAAGGCGCACAGGGTGTTAGAGAGCAGTACTTC.

J is TRBJ2-3 and V is TRBV30; D is uncertain. The CDR3 is 13 residues long. The V end was cut by 4 bases, the J end by 0 bases, with 8 bases between. Germline-derived CDR1 and CDR2 are GTSNPN and SVGIG (reference sequence). The CDR3: CAWKKASTDTQYF. For the CDR3, the DNA is TGTGCCTGGAAAAAAGCCAGCACAGATACGCAGTATTTT.

CDR3 nucleotides: TGTGCCAGCAGTTTGGGCCTCTACAATGAGCAGTTCTTC. It encodes CASSLGLYNEQFF. The V call is TRBV28, the J call TRBJ2-1; D gene uncertain. Between the trimmed V and J ends, which lost 3 bases and 3 bases, there was a span of 6 bases. Germline loops: CDR1 MDHEN, CDR2 SYDVKM. The CDR3 has 13 amino acids.

This rearrangement joins TRBV19 to TRBJ1-2; 8 bases line up with TRBD1. The CDR3 is 12 amino acids. Germline CDR1 and CDR2: LNHDA and SQIVND (reference sequence). The trim removed 7 bases at V and 6 bases at J, leaving 4 bases unmatched. The CDR3 DNA sequence: TGTGCCAGTACCGCAGGGGGCCATGGCTACACCTTC. This codes for CASTAGGHGYTF.

The genes are TRBV4-1 and TRBJ2-5; 13 bases align to TRBD2. The germline gives CDR1 MGHRA, CDR2 YSYEKL. The CDR3 contains 17 residues. J gave up 5 bases and V 7 bases, and 13 bases lay outside the gene matches. CDR3 sequence reads: CASTSGRLAGGGETQYF. The CDR3 DNA reads as TGCGCCAGCACGTCAGGAAGACTAGCGGGAGGCGGGGAGACCCAGTACTTC.

The V gene is TRBV19, the J gene TRBJ2-2; no definite D call. Germline V CDR1 and CDR2: LNHDA, SQIVND (reference sequence). V was trimmed by 1 base and J by 0 bases, leaving 9 bases between them. The CDR3 loop spans 16 amino acids. CDR3 sequence reads: CASSIGAYANTGELFF. The CDR3 nucleotides read TGTGCCAGTAGTATAGGCGCTTACGCGAACACCGGGGAGCTGTTTTTT.

V and J are TRBV6-1 and TRBJ2-7; 10 bases map to TRBD1. V shed 0 bases and J 5 bases; nucleotides not matched to a gene: 4. The CDR3 is 15 residues long. Germline V gene data show CDR1 as MNHNS and CDR2 as SASEGT. The CDR3 sequence is CASSEARTGGNEQYF. The CDR3 DNA sequence: TGTGCCAGCAGTGAAGCCAGGACAGGGGGGAACGAGCAGTACTTC.

A single count supports this clone. The V gene is TRBV5-1, the J gene TRBJ1-1, with D maybe TRBD1 (5 bases). The germline gives CDR1 SGHRS, CDR2 YFSETQ. Trimming stripped 4 bases from V and 5 bases from J, with 12 bases between. This CDR3 has 13 residues. CDR3 DNA sequence: TGCGCCAGCAGCCGGGGGGGTAGTACTGAAGCTTTCTTT. This translates into CASSRGGSTEAFF.

This chain links TRBV7-9 with TRBJ2-3; 7 nucleotides align to TRBD1. Per the germline V gene, CDR1 is SEHNR and CDR2 is FQNEAQ (reference sequence). The CDR3 is made up of 13 amino acids. Trimming cost V 5 bases and J 7 bases; bases outside gene matches: 6. CDR3 amino acids: CASSDREGNTQYF. CDR3 DNA sequence: TGTGCCAGCAGCGACAGGGAAGGGAATACGCAGTATTTT.

The V call is TRBV5-1, the J call TRBJ2-2, with TRBD2 matching over 11 bases. CDR3 size: 16 residues. Unmatched junction bases numbered 2, after V lost 4 bases and J lost 0 bases. The germline V gene has CDR1 SGHRS and CDR2 YFSETQ. CDR3 residues: CASSTTSGTNTGELFF. The CDR3 DNA reads as TGCGCCAGCAGCACGACTAGCGGGACGAACACCGGGGAGCTGTTTTTT.

The V and J genes are TRBV4-2 and TRBJ1-1, with 7 bases matching TRBD1. Germline CDR1 LGHNA, CDR2 YNFKEQ. The CDR3 is 15 residues long. V lost 3 bases to trimming and J lost 1 base; unmatched junction nucleotides: 5. The CDR3 DNA follows: TGTGCCAGCAGCCAGAGGACAGGAGAGAACACTGAAGCTTTCTTT. This translates into CASSQRTGENTEAFF.

The chain links TRBV4-2 to TRBJ1-2, with D maybe TRBD1 (5 bases). V gave up 0 bases and J gave up 0 bases, with 5 bases separating them. The CDR3 totals 14 residues. Germline values: CDR1 LGHNA, CDR2 YNFKEQ. CDR3 in amino acids: CASSQETANYGYTF. The CDR3 nucleotides are TGTGCCAGCAGCCAAGAGACAGCTAACTATGGCTACACCTTC.

The V gene is TRBV14, the J gene TRBJ2-5; D is perhaps TRBD2 (5 bases). The CDR3 spans 14 residues. V dropped 1 base and J dropped 9 bases, with 15 bases sitting between them. CDR1 is SGHDN, CDR2 FVKESK, per germline. This chain's CDR3 is CASSQGLPTGAQYF. Written as DNA, the CDR3 is TGTGCCAGCAGCCAAGGGCTACCCACCGGGGCCCAGTACTTC.

About this clone itself: Relative to the germline gene, one junction end is altered; a read error may explain this. The chain uses TRBV7-2 and TRBJ2-1; D gene ambiguous. Germline-derived CDR1 and CDR2 are SGHTA and FQGNSA. The CDR3 consists of 13 residues. The CDR3 is CASSLFSDNEQFF. For the CDR3, the DNA is TGTGCCAGCAGCCTCTTCTCCGACAATGAGCAGTTCTTC.

The J gene is TRBJ1-6, the V gene TRBV30; a possible D gene is TRBD1 (6 bases). The CDR3 is made up of 14 amino acids. Germline CDR1 reads GTSNPN; CDR2 reads SVGIG (reference sequence). The V end lost 1 base, the J end lost 10 bases, and 14 bases lay between the germline ends. CDR3 sequence (DNA): TGTGCCTGGAGTGCACAGGGAATACGGTCACCCCTCCACTTT. It specifies CAWSAQGIRSPLHF.

This clone was detected once. J is TRBJ2-2 and V is TRBV19; the match to TRBD2 covers 15 bases. The CDR3 covers 18 residues. V dropped 2 bases and J dropped 4; count of bases not matched to a gene: 5. Germline lookup yields CDR1 LNHDA and CDR2 SQIVND (reference sequence). CDR3 sequence reads: CASSIKGLAGGFTGELFF. The CDR3 coding sequence is TGTGCCAGTAGTATAAAGGGACTAGCGGGAGGATTCACCGGGGAGCTGTTTTTT.

The rearrangement links TRBV28 to TRBJ2-7, with 7 bases that match TRBD1. With 5 bases clipped from V and 1 base from J, the junction kept 5 bases outside the gene matches. Germline CDR1 MDHEN, CDR2 SYDVKM. The CDR3 covers 14 residues. The chain's CDR3 is CASSLRGLSYEQYF. In DNA form, the CDR3 reads TGTGCCAGCAGTCTAAGGGGGCTTTCCTACGAGCAGTACTTC.

As regards this clone: The same CDR3 is also encoded by other DNA sequences in this sample. The rearrangement uses TRBV2 and TRBJ1-5; 9 bases agree with TRBD1. Per the germline V gene, CDR1 is SNHLY and CDR2 is FYNNEI. Germline trimming cut 6 bases from V and 7 bases from J; bases unmatched to any gene: 7. This CDR3 is built from 14 residues. The CDR3 sequence: CASSSDRGGQPQHF. The DNA for the CDR3 is TGTGCCAGCAGCTCCGACAGGGGGGGACAGCCCCAGCATTTT. Looking up the rest from reference TRBV2 and TRBJ1-5 gives the full variable domain: EPEVTQTPSHQVTQMGQEVILRCVPISNHLYFYWYRQILGQKVEFLVSFYNNEISEKSEIFDDQFSVERPDGSNFTLKIRSTKLEDSAMYFCASSSDRGGQPQHFGDGTRLSIL.

The chain uses TRBV18 and TRBJ2-7; 13 nucleotides align to TRBD2. V shed 2 bases, J shed 5 bases, and the junction held 9 bases outside the gene matches. Germline V lookup: CDR1 KGHSH, CDR2 LQKENI. The CDR3 extends over 17 amino acids. CDR3 in amino acids: CASSPVLAGGPGDEQYF. The CDR3 bases are TGTGCCAGCTCACCAGTACTAGCGGGAGGGCCGGGTGACGAGCAGTACTTC.

The chain employs TRBV5-8 and TRBJ2-5; D perhaps matches TRBD1 (6 bases). CDR3 length: 11 amino acids. From germline, CDR1 is SGHTS and CDR2 YDEGEE. V gave up 6 bases and J gave up 6 bases, with 9 bases separating them. The CDR3 protein is CASNQGKTQYF. CDR3 bases: TGTGCCAGCAACCAGGGGAAGACCCAGTACTTC.

The gene calls are TRBV7-2 and TRBJ2-6, with 11 bases identical to TRBD2. Germline trimming cut 5 bases from V and 12 bases from J; bases unmatched to any gene: 9. The CDR3 spans 15 residues. Germline V gene lookup returns CDR1 SGHTA and CDR2 FQGNSA. The CDR3 is CASSTSGSFSRVLTF. For the CDR3, the DNA is TGTGCCAGCAGCACTAGCGGGAGTTTTTCCCGCGTCCTGACTTTC.

This rearrangement joins TRBV10-1 to TRBJ2-6; tentatively, D is TRBD1 (5 bases). This CDR3 region has 15 residues. Trimming shortened V by 4 bases and J by 0 bases, and 7 bases separated the two germline ends. The germline gives CDR1 WNHNN, CDR2 SYGVQD (reference sequence). The CDR3 region has the DNA TGCGCCAGCAGTGCCGACAGCTCTGGGGCCAACGTCCTGACTTTC. Translating it yields CASSADSSGANVLTF.

The rearrangement links TRBV5-5 to TRBJ1-2; 7 bases match TRBD1. This CDR3 region has 16 residues. Germline trimming cut 4 bases from V and 4 bases from J; bases unmatched to any gene: 13. CDR1 and CDR2 (germline): SGHKS, YYEKEE (reference sequence). The CDR3 coding sequence is TGTGCCAGCAGCCAGATTAGAACAGGGGTTGCCTATGGCTACACCTTC. Translated: CASSQIRTGVAYGYTF.

The V call is TRBV2, the J call TRBJ2-7; maybe TRBD1 (6 bases). There are 14 residues in the CDR3. The V and J ends lost 3 bases and 2 bases respectively, with 11 bases between them. Germline values: CDR1 SNHLY, CDR2 FYNNEI. This CDR3 reads CASSETGSTYEQYF. CDR3 DNA: TGTGCCAGCAGTGAGACAGGCAGTACCTACGAGCAGTACTTC.

The rearrangement links TRBV19 to TRBJ2-6; D gene ambiguous. The CDR3 length is 15 residues. With 6 bases removed from V and 0 bases from J, the gap between germline ends came to 9 bases. The germline V gene has CDR1 LNHDA and CDR2 SQIVND (reference sequence). In nucleotides, the CDR3 is TGTGCCAGTAGCCCTTCCTTCTCTGGGGCCAACGTCCTGACTTTC. Its protein product is CASSPSFSGANVLTF.

V gene TRBV30 combines with J gene TRBJ1-2; TRBD1 aligns across 8 bases. The CDR3 spans 14 residues. Losses at the gene ends were 3 bases for V and 6 bases for J; bases not matched to a gene: 9. Germline CDR1 and CDR2: GTSNPN and SVGIG (reference sequence). CDR3 residues: CAWSPLPTGDGYTF. Written as DNA, the CDR3 is TGTGCCTGGAGCCCTCTACCGACAGGGGATGGCTACACCTTC.

The chain joins TRBV30 to TRBJ1-1; 7 nucleotides agree with TRBD1. The length of the CDR3 is 13 residues. Germline V CDR1 and CDR2: GTSNPN, SVGIG (reference sequence). With 0 bases clipped from V and 7 bases from J, the junction kept 5 bases outside the gene matches. The CDR3 is CAWSVRGQFEAFF. The CDR3 DNA reads TGTGCCTGGAGTGTCCGGGGACAGTTTGAAGCTTTCTTT.

The chain combines TRBV5-1 with TRBJ2-7; possibly TRBD2 for D (6 bases). This CDR3 region has 15 residues. V gave up 4 bases and J gave up 1 base, with 15 bases separating them. Germline CDR1 is SGHRS and CDR2 is YFSETQ. In nucleotides, the CDR3 is TGCGCCAGCAGCCGGCGGGGCCACCTATCCTACGAGCAGTACTTC. Translating gives CASSRRGHLSYEQYF.

This chain joins TRBV9 and TRBJ2-7; 7 nucleotides match TRBD1. The CDR3 runs 15 residues. Germline CDR1 SGDLS, CDR2 YYNGEE. The V and J ends lost 0 bases and 0 bases, in that order; junction bases with no gene match: 3. The DNA for the CDR3 is TGTGCCAGCAGCGTAGAGCCAGGGGGCTCCTACGAGCAGTACTTC. As protein: CASSVEPGGSYEQYF.